A single sample is the source of the 2 T cell receptor beta chains below, sequenced in a study of T-cell reconstitution after alpha-beta-depleted transplantation in children. A TCRbeta library incorporating unique molecular identifiers was prepared. MiXCR, applied by TCRdb to the PCR reads, yields one record per CDR3 protein. The table shows hundreds of thousands of distinct CDR3 sequences, with 10% to 15% occurring only once. This specimen was PBMCs, mostly from graft donor cells, taken 360 days after TCRalphabeta/CD19-depleted stem cell transplant. Receptor source: a male patient between 5 and 17 years old who had a stem cell transplant for acute myeloid leukemia, so the T cells may come from the graft donor.

V and J are TRBV20-1 and TRBJ1-5; 8 bases align to TRBD1. The CDR3 runs to 16 residues. CDR1 and CDR2 (germline): DFQATT, SNEGSKA (reference sequence). J was trimmed by 2 bases and V by 1 base; bases with no gene match: 7. As DNA, the CDR3 is TGCAGTGCTAGAGGCACGACAGGGGTTGGCAATCAGCCCCAGCATTTT. Translating gives CSARGTTGVGNQPQHF.

This clonotype appeared many times. The chain carries TRBV20-1 and TRBJ2-3; 8 positions match TRBD2. J lost 7 bases, V lost 5 bases, and 14 bases had no gene match. The V gene's germline CDR1 is DFQATT and CDR2 SNEGSKA (reference sequence). This CDR3 has 15 residues. The CDR3 nucleotides read TGCAGTGCTGAGATCCCAGCGGGAGTAGAAAATACGCAGTATTTT. Protein: CSAEIPAGVENTQYF.